This is a list of T cell receptor beta chains from one sample in a study of CXCR3-negative and CXCR3-positive naive CD8 T cells. Each CDR3 protein gets one entry in TCRdb, which reprocessed the 5' RACE reads and gives no DNA. The listing records some 150,000 distinct CDR3 sequences. Input material: naive CXCR3+ CD8+ T cells from blood. The receptors stem from a human donor in good health. Some clones in this sample may be carry-over from other donors' samples. Each CDR3 is given with its conserved first and last residue.

cdr3_aa j_call v_call
CASSLGSAYEQYF TRBJ2-7 TRBV5-6
CASSPNQQEYEQYF TRBJ2-7 TRBV18
CASSAMGQKSTDTQYF TRBJ2-3 TRBV9
CSVEDRQNTEAFF TRBJ1-1 TRBV29-1
CASSSGTSGSLDYEQYF TRBJ2-7 TRBV19
CASSYEVSRNTGELFF TRBJ2-2 TRBV6-6
CASSLRDFVSGAFF TRBJ1-1 TRBV5-5
CSASRPQGNEQFF TRBJ2-1 TRBV20-1
CASSLLVLDTQYF TRBJ2-3 TRBV7-3
CSARREGFPYEQYF TRBJ2-7 TRBV20-1
CSARSWLAGGGADTDTQYF TRBJ2-3 TRBV20-1
CASSHGTGELDTQYF TRBJ2-3 TRBV14
CASSLTSGRGNEQYF TRBJ2-7 TRBV5-1
CSVEGSYRETAFF TRBJ1-1 TRBV29-1
CASTETSDEQFF TRBJ2-1 TRBV12-3/TRBV12-4
CASSSWGQVGSYEQYF TRBJ2-7 TRBV7-3
CARPYYSLAGGSGELFF TRBJ2-2 TRBV19
CSAPPEAGRTDTQYF TRBJ2-3 TRBV20-1
CASSLAQEYSNQPQHF TRBJ1-5 TRBV5-6
CASNHRDRAYPDTQYF TRBJ2-3 TRBV28
CSEGGQGSYNEQFF TRBJ2-1 TRBV29-1
CAWRQTYEQYF TRBJ2-7 TRBV30
CATSREGRTVKGGELFF TRBJ2-2 TRBV15
CASSPRDRGYNEQYF TRBJ2-1 TRBV3-1
CASSQSGTGAINEQFF TRBJ2-1 TRBV23-1
CASSTWTSGSTGELFF TRBJ2-2 TRBV5-1
CASSWSGTGSLEQYF TRBJ2-7 TRBV13
CASSLEGTYYGYTF TRBJ1-2 TRBV7-2
CASSQEDRGTSEIEQYF TRBJ2-7 TRBV4-1
CSVAGTGDYGYTF TRBJ1-2 TRBV29-1
CSASGGARTEAFF TRBJ1-1 TRBV29-1
CASSKGGSYEQYF TRBJ2-7 TRBV7-6
CASIRGTGELFF TRBJ2-2 TRBV10-2
CASRPQLSGANVLTF TRBJ2-6 TRBV12-3/TRBV12-4
CAISESSGYPSSQHPYNEQFF TRBJ2-1 TRBV10-3
CSVDFSGEQYF TRBJ2-7 TRBV29-1
CSVEDSVWGYTF TRBJ1-2 TRBV29-1
CAWEQGRPGNTIYF TRBJ1-3 TRBV30
CASSPTPGTGANVLTF TRBJ2-6 TRBV10-2
CATSTGNQPQHF TRBJ1-5 TRBV15
CASSQEGDGGPKETQYF TRBJ2-5 TRBV4-1
CSVEVLASSYNEQFF TRBJ2-1 TRBV29-1
CACTGMVFNEQFF TRBJ2-1 TRBV30
CASTGWNSGELFF TRBJ2-2 TRBV4-2
CATEGTGNTGELFF TRBJ2-2 TRBV24-1
CASSLSHLGSYEQYF TRBJ2-7 TRBV5-1
CASSWTASTNEKLFF TRBJ1-4 TRBV5-6
CSVEEADRGSSYEQYF TRBJ2-7 TRBV29-1
CSVAPRERETQYF TRBJ2-5 TRBV29-1
CASSPSSGGFYNEQFF TRBJ2-1 TRBV14
CASSPGWEGYTF TRBJ1-2 TRBV5-1
CASSPRSASGGPYNEQFF TRBJ2-1 TRBV18
CASSPMSSGLANVLTF TRBJ2-6 TRBV7-9
CSVEEGGPEAFF TRBJ1-1 TRBV29-1
CASRLGGSGELFF TRBJ2-2 TRBV7-6